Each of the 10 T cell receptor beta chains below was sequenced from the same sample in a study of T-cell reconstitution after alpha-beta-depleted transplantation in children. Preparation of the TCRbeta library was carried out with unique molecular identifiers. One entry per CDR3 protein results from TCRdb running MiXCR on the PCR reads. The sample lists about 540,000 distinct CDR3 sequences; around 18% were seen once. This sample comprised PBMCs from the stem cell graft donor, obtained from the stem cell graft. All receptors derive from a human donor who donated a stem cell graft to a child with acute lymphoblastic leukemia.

The CDR3 DNA is TGTGCCTGGACAGGGGAGAAATACGAGCAGTACTTC. Residues: CAWTGEKYEQYF. The gene calls are TRBV30 and TRBJ2-7; TRBD1 is a possible D gene (6 bases). CDR1 is GTSNPN and CDR2 is SVGIG in the germline V gene (reference sequence). This CDR3 is 12 amino acids long. V shed 4 bases and J shed 4 bases, with 11 bases lying between them.

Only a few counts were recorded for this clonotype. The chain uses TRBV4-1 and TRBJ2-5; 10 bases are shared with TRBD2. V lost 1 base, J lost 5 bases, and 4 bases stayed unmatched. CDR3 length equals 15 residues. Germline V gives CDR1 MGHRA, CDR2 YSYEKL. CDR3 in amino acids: CASSQGPGLAETQYF. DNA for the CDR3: TGCGCCAGCAGCCAAGGACCGGGACTAGCGGAGACCCAGTACTTC.

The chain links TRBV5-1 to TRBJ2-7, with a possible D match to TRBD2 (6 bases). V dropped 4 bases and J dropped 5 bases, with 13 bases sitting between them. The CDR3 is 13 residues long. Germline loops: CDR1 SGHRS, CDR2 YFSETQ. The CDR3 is CASSAPGLHEQYF. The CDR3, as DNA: TGCGCCAGCAGCGCCCCGGGACTCCACGAGCAGTACTTC.

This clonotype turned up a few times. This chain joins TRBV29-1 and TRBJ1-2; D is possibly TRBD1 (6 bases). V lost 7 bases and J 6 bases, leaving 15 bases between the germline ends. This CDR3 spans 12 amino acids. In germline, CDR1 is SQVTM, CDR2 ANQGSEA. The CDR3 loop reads CSAFTGLNGYTF. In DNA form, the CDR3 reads TGCAGCGCCTTCACAGGGTTGAATGGCTACACCTTC.

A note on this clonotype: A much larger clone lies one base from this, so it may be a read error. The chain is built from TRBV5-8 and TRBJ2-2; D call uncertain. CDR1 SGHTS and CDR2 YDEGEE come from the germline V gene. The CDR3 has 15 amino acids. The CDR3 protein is CGSSHEINSAGELFF. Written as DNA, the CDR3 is TGTGGCAGCAGCCATGAAATAAACAGCGCCGGGGAGCTGTTTTTT. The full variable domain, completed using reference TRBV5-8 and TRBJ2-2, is EAGVTQSPTHLIKTRGQQATLRCSPISGHTSVYWYQQALGLGLQFLLWYDEGEERNRGNFPPRFSGRQFPNYSSELNVNALELEDSALYLCGSSHEINSAGELFFGEGSRLTVL.

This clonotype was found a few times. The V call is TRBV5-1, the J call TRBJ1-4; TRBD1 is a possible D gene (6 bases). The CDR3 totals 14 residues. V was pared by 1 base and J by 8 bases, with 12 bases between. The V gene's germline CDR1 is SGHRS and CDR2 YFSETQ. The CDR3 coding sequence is TGCGCCAGCAGCTTGCACAGGGAAAAGGAAAAACTGTTTTTT. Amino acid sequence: CASSLHREKEKLFF.

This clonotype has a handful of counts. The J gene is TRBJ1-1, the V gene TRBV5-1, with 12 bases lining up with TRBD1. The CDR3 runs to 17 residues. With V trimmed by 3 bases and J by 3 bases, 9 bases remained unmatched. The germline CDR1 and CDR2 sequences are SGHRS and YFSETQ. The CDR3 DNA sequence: TGCGCCAGCAGCTGGGGGGGACAGGGGGCTGGGGACACTGAAGCTTTCTTT. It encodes CASSWGGQGAGDTEAFF.

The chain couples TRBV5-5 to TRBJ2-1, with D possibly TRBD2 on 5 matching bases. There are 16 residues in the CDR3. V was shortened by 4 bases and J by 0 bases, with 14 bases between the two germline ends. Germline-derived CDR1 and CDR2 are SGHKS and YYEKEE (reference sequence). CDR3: CASSTSTGNSYNEQFF. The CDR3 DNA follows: TGTGCCAGCAGCACCTCGACCGGGAACTCCTACAATGAGCAGTTCTTC.

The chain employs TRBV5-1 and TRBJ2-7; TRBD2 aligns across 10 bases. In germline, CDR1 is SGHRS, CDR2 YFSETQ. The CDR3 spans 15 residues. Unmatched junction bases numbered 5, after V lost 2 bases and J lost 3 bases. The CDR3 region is CASSFSGRAFYEQYF. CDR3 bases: TGCGCCAGCAGCTTCAGCGGGAGGGCCTTCTACGAGCAGTACTTC.

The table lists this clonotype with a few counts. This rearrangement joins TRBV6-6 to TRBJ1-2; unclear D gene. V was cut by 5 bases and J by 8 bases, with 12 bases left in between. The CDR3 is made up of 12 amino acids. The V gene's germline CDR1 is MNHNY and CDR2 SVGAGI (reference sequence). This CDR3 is CASSPVGEGYTF. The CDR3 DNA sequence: TGTGCCAGCAGTCCTGTCGGAGAGGGCTACACCTTC.